The 20 T cell receptor beta chains in this list originate from one sample, sequenced in a study of naive and memory T cell subsets. Two oligonucleotides, mixed equimolar, formed the beta constant-region primer covering TRBC1 and TRBC2. The ligated cDNA underwent four PCR rounds using SP2 and nested alpha and beta constant-region primers. TCRdb independently ran MiXCR on the UMI-ligation and nested PCR reads; one entry per CDR3 protein. Found here are around 110,000 distinct CDR3 sequences, 36% of them singletons; the top ten hold 0.9%. The source material was central memory CD4+ T cells from blood. Every receptor here comes from a human donor in good health.

The chain recombines TRBV29-1 with TRBJ1-1; D is undetermined. The CDR3 loop spans 13 amino acids. The V end lost 6 bases, the J end lost 4 bases, and 15 bases lay between the germline ends. CDR1 SQVTM and CDR2 ANQGSEA come from the germline V gene. The CDR3 DNA follows: TGCAGCGTCCGGACGGCCGTGAGCACTGAAGCTTTCTTT. It encodes CSVRTAVSTEAFF.

In its sample, this clonotype was seen once. This rearrangement joins TRBV7-6 to TRBJ2-2; D tentatively fits TRBD1 or TRBD2 (5 bases each). From germline, CDR1 is SGHVS and CDR2 FNYEAQ. The CDR3 loop spans 17 amino acids. V lost 2 bases to trimming and J lost 1 base, with 14 bases between them. The CDR3 reads CASSLISGRRNTGELFF. CDR3 bases: TGTGCCAGCAGCTTAATCTCGGGACGAAGGAACACCGGGGAGCTGTTTTTT.

In this sample, this clonotype turned up a few times. One junction end disagrees with the germline gene, perhaps due to a read error. This chain links TRBV3-1 with TRBJ2-7; D ambiguous. The CDR3 runs to 14 residues. Germline CDR1 is LGHDT and CDR2 is YNNKEL (reference sequence). The CDR3 DNA sequence: TGTGCCAGCCAATTTTCCTCCCCTCTCTACGAGCAAGTGTTC. Its translation is CASQFSSPLYEQVF.

The table lists this clonotype with a few counts. The V call is TRBV6-5, the J call TRBJ2-1, with TRBD1 matching 7 bases. J was trimmed by 4 bases and V by 6 bases; bases with no gene match: 15. The CDR3 covers 17 residues. Germline values: CDR1 MNHEY, CDR2 SVGAGI. CDR3 region: CASRETNRGRGYNEQFF. Written as DNA, the CDR3 is TGTGCCAGCAGAGAAACTAACAGGGGAAGAGGGTACAATGAGCAGTTCTTC.

This clonotype was detected once. A single base separates this from a much larger clone, so it may be a read error. The genes are TRBV25-1 and TRBJ2-6; D gene unclear. This CDR3 comprises 14 residues. Trimming took 5 bases from V and 0 from J, leaving 5 bases between them. The germline gives CDR1 MGHDK, CDR2 SYGVNS. Here the CDR3 reads CASSKGSGANVLTF. In DNA, the CDR3 is TGTGCCAGCAGTAAGGGCTCTGGGGCCAACGTCCTGACTTTC.

J is TRBJ2-2 and V is TRBV5-4; TRBD1 matches 9 bases. This CDR3 has 14 residues. Germline assignment: CDR1 SGHNT and CDR2 YYREEE (reference sequence). The ends lost 5 bases at V and 6 bases at J; junction bases unmatched: 5. The CDR3 protein is CASSLTGGSGELFF. For the CDR3, the DNA is TGTGCCAGCAGTCTCACAGGGGGCTCCGGGGAGCTGTTTTTT.

This clonotype was seen a handful of times. This chain connects TRBV12-3 or TRBV12-4 to TRBJ1-5, with 10 bases fitting TRBD1. V lost 6 bases and J lost 7; bases outside the gene matches: 3. This CDR3 has 13 amino acids. The CDR3 DNA sequence: TGTGCCAGCAGCTGGACAGGGGGACAGCCCCAGCATTTT. This gives the protein CASSWTGGQPQHF.

The chain is built from TRBV18 and TRBJ2-1, with 12 bases identical to TRBD2. This CDR3 has 16 residues. Germline-derived CDR1 and CDR2 are KGHSH and LQKENI. V dropped 5 bases and J dropped 7; count of bases not matched to a gene: 9. The DNA for the CDR3 is TGTGCCAGCTCATCATCAAGGACTAGCGGGACTAATGAGCAGTTCTTC. Its translation is CASSSSRTSGTNEQFF. The full variable domain, with the rest looked up from reference TRBV18 and TRBJ2-1, is NAGVMQNPRHLVRRRGQEARLRCSPMKGHSHVYWYRQLPEEGLKFMVYLQKENIIDESGMPKERFSAEFPKEGPSILRIQQVVRGDSAAYFCASSSSRTSGTNEQFFGPGTRLTVL.

The gene calls are TRBV27 and TRBJ1-2; 8 bases line up with TRBD1. Germline CDR1 MNHEY, CDR2 SMNVEV (reference sequence). CDR3 length equals 15 residues. J lost 8 bases, V lost 6 bases, and 14 bases had no gene match. The CDR3 region is CASRSLGAGGQGYTF. The CDR3 nucleotides are TGTGCCAGCAGAAGTTTAGGGGCAGGGGGCCAGGGCTACACCTTC.

This clonotype has ten or more counts. CDR3 amino acids: CSVAGVGEKLFF. In nucleotides, the CDR3 is TGCAGCGTCGCGGGGGTTGGGGAAAAACTGTTTTTT. J is TRBJ1-4 and V is TRBV29-1; maybe TRBD1 (5 bases). Looked up from germline, CDR1 is SQVTM and CDR2 is ANQGSEA. This CDR3 has 12 residues. V gave up 6 bases and J gave up 8 bases, with 13 bases separating them.

The chain uses TRBV19 and TRBJ2-1; D is uncertain. With 4 bases removed from V and 5 bases from J, the gap between germline ends came to 3 bases. The CDR3 spans 11 residues. Germline V lookup: CDR1 LNHDA, CDR2 SQIVND (reference sequence). In DNA form, the CDR3 reads TGTGCCAGTAGTACCCACAATGAGCAGTTCTTC. Protein sequence: CASSTHNEQFF.

The rearrangement uses TRBV28 and TRBJ1-5; D may be TRBD1 (6 bases). The CDR3 is 16 amino acids. CDR1 is MDHEN and CDR2 is SYDVKM in the germline V gene. V lost 5 bases and J lost 1, with 15 bases in between. CDR3: CASSLPGGQSNQPQHF. DNA for the CDR3: TGTGCCAGCAGTCTACCTGGGGGGCAGAGCAATCAGCCCCAGCATTTT. The variable domain in full, with the rest retrieved from reference TRBV28 and TRBJ1-5, is DVKVTQSSRYLVKRTGEKVFLECVQDMDHENMFWYRQDPGLGLRLIYFSYDVKMKEKGDIPEGYSVSREKKERFSLILESASTNQTSMYLCASSLPGGQSNQPQHFGDGTRLSIL.

In its sample, this clonotype was seen a few times. The rearrangement links TRBV6-2 or TRBV6-3 to TRBJ1-5; D remains ambiguous. The length of the CDR3 is 14 residues. V was cut by 5 bases and J by 4 bases, with 12 bases left in between. From germline, CDR1 is MNHEY and CDR2 SVGEGT. CDR3 sequence (DNA): TGTGCCAGCAGTCAAACACAGTCTAATCAGCCCCAGCATTTT. It encodes CASSQTQSNQPQHF.

This clonotype occurred a few times. The chain recombines TRBV7-8 with TRBJ1-5; 7 bases map to TRBD1. With V trimmed by 3 bases and J by 5 bases, 4 bases remained unmatched. Germline V gene sequence: CDR1 SGHVS, CDR2 FQNEAQ. This CDR3 spans 14 amino acids. CDR3 DNA sequence: TGTGCCAGCAGCTTGGACAGGTTCGATCAGCCCCAGCATTTT. Protein: CASSLDRFDQPQHF.

A few counts support this clonotype. The chain combines TRBV30 with TRBJ1-3, with a tentative D call TRBD1 (5 bases). Germline-derived CDR1 and CDR2 are GTSNPN and SVGIG (reference sequence). Trimming took off 5 bases at V and 4 bases at J, with 12 bases between the two ends. The CDR3 is 13 amino acids. This CDR3 is CAWSGTAGNTIYF. As DNA, the CDR3 is TGTGCCTGGTCCGGGACGGCGGGAAACACCATATATTTT.

There are a few counts of this clonotype. The gene calls are TRBV29-1 and TRBJ2-1; 8 nucleotides match TRBD2. The CDR3 covers 14 residues. The V gene's germline CDR1 is SQVTM and CDR2 ANQGSEA. V shed 6 bases and J 2 bases; nucleotides not matched to a gene: 6. The CDR3, as DNA: TGCAGCGTGCCGGGGGGGTTAACCTACAATGAGCAGTTCTTC. Translated, it gives CSVPGGLTYNEQFF.

This chain joins TRBV6-1 and TRBJ1-5; TRBD1 is a possible D gene (5 bases). CDR1 is MNHNS and CDR2 is SASEGT in the germline V gene. This CDR3 has 15 amino acids. V gave up 4 bases and J gave up 4 bases, with 14 bases separating them. In DNA form, the CDR3 reads TGTGCCAGCAGTGGGACAAGAAATACTAATCAGCCCCAGCATTTT. Its translation: CASSGTRNTNQPQHF.

V gene TRBV28 combines with J gene TRBJ2-7, with TRBD1 matching over 9 bases. The CDR3 sequence is 15 residues long. Germline lookup yields CDR1 MDHEN and CDR2 SYDVKM. V was pared by 6 bases and J by 5 bases, with 11 bases of the junction left unmatched. CDR3 nucleotides: TGTGCCAGCAGGGTCCCCCGACAGGGGGTAAACGAGCAGTACTTC. Translated, it gives CASRVPRQGVNEQYF. Filled out from reference TRBV28 and TRBJ2-7, the complete variable domain reads DVKVTQSSRYLVKRTGEKVFLECVQDMDHENMFWYRQDPGLGLRLIYFSYDVKMKEKGDIPEGYSVSREKKERFSLILESASTNQTSMYLCASRVPRQGVNEQYFGPGTRLTVT.

This clonotype was observed many times. The V call is TRBV27, the J call TRBJ1-1; a weak D match, TRBD1 (5 bases). The germline V gene encodes CDR1 MNHEY and CDR2 SMNVEV (reference sequence). Trimming pared 4 bases from V and 4 bases from J, leaving 13 bases between. The CDR3 runs 14 residues. The CDR3 reads CASSWDPLSTEAFF. The CDR3 nucleotides read TGTGCCAGCAGTTGGGACCCACTCAGCACTGAAGCTTTCTTT.

V and J are TRBV29-1 and TRBJ1-5, with TRBD1 matching 7 bases. Trimming at V came to 7 bases and at J to 2 bases, leaving 8 bases not matched to a gene. The CDR3 length is 14 residues. CDR1 and CDR2 (germline): SQVTM, ANQGSEA. The CDR3 here is CSARAGQGNQPQHF. CDR3 sequence (DNA): TGCAGCGCAAGGGCCGGACAGGGCAATCAGCCCCAGCATTTT. The full variable domain, with the rest looked up from reference TRBV29-1 and TRBJ1-5, is SAVISQKPSRDICQRGTSLTIQCQVDSQVTMMFWYRQQPGQSLTLIATANQGSEATYESGFVIDKFPISRPNLTFSTLTVSNMSPEDSSIYLCSARAGQGNQPQHFGDGTRLSIL.